This T cell receptor beta chain was documented in a study of OX40 agonist ivuxolimab in advanced cancers. Study-wide context: Earlier treatment with anti-PD-1, anti-PD-L1 or anti-CTLA-4 was permitted, and about 40% had received some. Study findings and constraints: The CD4+ and CD8+ T cells in the blood had expanded clonally by week 6 at 0.1 to 3.0 mg/kg.

A history of autoimmune disease or systemic immunosuppression excluded patients. Peripheral blood came from all dose cohorts at three timepoints. This clone was observed once. Its cognate antigen is unknown. Data came from immunoSEQ multiplex PCR; TCRdb stores just in-frame clones and leaves some out. The data contain 40,000 to 60,000 clones, approximately 85% of them singletons. The CDR3 is made up of 16 amino acids. Germline CDR1 and CDR2: SGHTS and YDEGEE. Trimming at V came to 5 bases and at J to 5 bases, leaving 11 bases not matched to a gene. This clonotype originated in an adult with an advanced solid tumor such as melanoma, head and neck, liver or kidney cancer. The J gene is TRBJ1-5, the V gene TRBV5-8; 9 bases fit TRBD1. This sample comprised CD4+ or CD8+ T cells sorted from blood, obtained in a trial of the OX40 agonist ivuxolimab. The CDR3, as DNA: TGTGCCAGCAGGGGGCCCCACGACAGGGGGGATCAGCCCCAGCATTTT. Translation: CASRGPHDRGDQPQHF.